One T cell receptor (beta chain) is described in this entry. Its target is not known. The data were obtained in a study of cytomegalovirus exposure and HLA in healthy donors. Vbeta (60) and Jbeta (13) primers were used in the PCR. Only in-frame clones appear in the TCRdb table, and some are missing; sequencing was by immunoSEQ multiplex PCR. The table has over 200,000 clones, under 80% seen once. CDR1 and CDR2 (germline): PRHDT, FYEKMQ (reference sequence). The V and J ends lost 5 bases and 0 bases respectively, with 14 bases between them. CDR3 length: 15 amino acids. Study findings and constraints: An analysis was carried out later, and it reportedly showed fewer N-insertions in an Asian-associated ancestry cluster than the roughly 670-donor mean. A few CMV-associated chains were confirmed in vitro to be specific for CMV antigens.

Sequenced: PBMCs. The origin of this receptor is a woman between 25 and 40 years old in good health and CMV-seronegative. V is TRBV13 and J is TRBJ2-7; D might be TRBD1 (6 bases). The CDR3 sequence is CASSQTGRLSYEQYF. DNA of the CDR3: TGTGCCAGCAGCCAAACAGGGCGCCTCTCCTACGAGCAGTACTTC.